The next 26 T cell receptor beta chains were all read from a single sample in a study of cytomegalovirus exposure and HLA in healthy donors. Generated by immunoSEQ multiplex PCR, the TCRdb table keeps only in-frame clones and is missing some. The table shows 120,000 or so clones, with about 84% occurring only once. Input material: PBMCs. The receptors originated from a man younger than 30 in good health and CMV-seronegative.

On this clone itself: The identical CDR3 is also encoded by other nucleotide sequences in the sample. V usage is TRBV6-5 and J usage is TRBJ1-1; D gene uncertain. This CDR3 comprises 13 residues. The germline V and J ends were trimmed by 7 bases and 0 bases, with 9 bases remaining between them. Per the germline V gene, CDR1 is MNHEY and CDR2 is SVGAGI. CDR3 loop: CASTLGVNTEAFF. The CDR3 DNA sequence: TGTGCCAGCACCCTCGGGGTGAACACTGAAGCTTTCTTT.

This clone showed up just once. V usage is TRBV5-6 and J usage is TRBJ2-4, with D possibly matching TRBD2 (6 bases). Germline V CDR1 and CDR2: SGHDT, YYEEEE. V was trimmed by 4 bases and J by 4 bases, leaving 15 bases between them. The CDR3 loop spans 15 amino acids. The chain's CDR3 is CASSPSDYRKNIQYF. The CDR3 coding sequence is TGTGCCAGCAGCCCATCGGACTATAGGAAAAACATTCAGTACTTC.

This chain uses TRBV19 with TRBJ1-2; D gene unclear. Germline-derived CDR1 and CDR2 are LNHDA and SQIVND (reference sequence). CDR3 length equals 15 residues. Trimming shortened V by 4 bases and J by 2 bases, and 14 bases separated the two germline ends. The CDR3 DNA reads as TGTGCCAGTAGTAGGACTGAGACATCCAACTATGGCTACACCTTC. Protein: CASSRTETSNYGYTF.

This chain joins TRBV2 and TRBJ1-2; 7 bases line up with TRBD1. Germline V gene lookup returns CDR1 SNHLY and CDR2 FYNNEI. The CDR3 is 13 residues long. V shed 6 bases and J 2 bases; nucleotides not matched to a gene: 3. CDR3 residues: CASRDRLNYGYTF. CDR3 coding DNA: TGTGCCAGCAGGGACAGGCTCAACTATGGCTACACCTTC.

The V call is TRBV9, the J call TRBJ2-5, with a tentative D call TRBD1 (6 bases). The CDR3 consists of 14 residues. V was cut by 0 bases and J by 3 bases, with 9 bases left in between. Germline-derived CDR1 and CDR2 are SGDLS and YYNGEE. The CDR3 sequence is CASSVAGAEETQYF. For the CDR3, the DNA is TGTGCCAGCAGCGTAGCAGGGGCCGAAGAGACCCAGTACTTC.

V and J are TRBV2 and TRBJ2-7; 14 nucleotides align to TRBD2. Losses at the gene ends were 7 bases for V and 6 bases for J; bases not matched to a gene: 5. The CDR3 contains 14 residues. Germline lookup yields CDR1 SNHLY and CDR2 FYNNEI. The CDR3 here is CASTPTSGGAEQYF. CDR3 DNA sequence: TGTGCCAGCACCCCGACTAGCGGGGGGGCCGAGCAGTACTTC. The full variable domain, completed using reference TRBV2 and TRBJ2-7, is EPEVTQTPSHQVTQMGQEVILRCVPISNHLYFYWYRQILGQKVEFLVSFYNNEISEKSEIFDDQFSVERPDGSNFTLKIRSTKLEDSAMYFCASTPTSGGAEQYFGPGTRLTVT.

This clone came up once. The V and J genes are TRBV9 and TRBJ2-1; 7 nucleotides line up with TRBD1. Losses at the gene ends were 4 bases for V and 2 bases for J; bases not matched to a gene: 9. This CDR3 has 16 residues. CDR1 and CDR2 (germline): SGDLS, YYNGEE. The CDR3 spells CASSSRTGTAYNEQFF. For the CDR3, the DNA is TGTGCCAGCAGCTCCCGGACAGGAACTGCCTACAATGAGCAGTTCTTC.

The chain carries TRBV6-6 and TRBJ2-3; TRBD2 agrees at 9 bases. CDR3 length equals 13 residues. V lost 6 bases to trimming and J lost 4 bases; unmatched junction nucleotides: 2. Germline-derived CDR1 and CDR2 are MNHNY and SVGAGI (reference sequence). The CDR3 region has the DNA TGTGCCAGCAGCAGACTAGCGGCAGATACGCAGTATTTT. Its protein is CASSRLAADTQYF.

This sequence joins TRBV7-2 and TRBJ1-5; D is unclear. Germline values: CDR1 SGHTA, CDR2 FQGNSA. The CDR3 length is 18 residues. Trimming shortened V by 5 bases and J by 0 bases, and 20 bases separated the two germline ends. CDR3 sequence: CASSLSPSAGGSNQPQHF. The DNA for the CDR3 is TGTGCCAGCAGCCTCTCCCCCTCTGCGGGAGGTAGCAATCAGCCCCAGCATTTT.

This clone was counted between two and nine times. This chain uses TRBV7-9 with TRBJ2-7, with TRBD1 matching 8 bases. Germline CDR1 reads SEHNR; CDR2 reads FQNEAQ (reference sequence). The V gene end was trimmed by 5 bases and the J gene end by 0 bases; junction bases not matched to a gene: 3. CDR3 length equals 14 residues. The chain's CDR3 is CASSIGQGSYEQYF. In DNA form, the CDR3 reads TGTGCCAGCAGCATAGGACAGGGCTCCTACGAGCAGTACTTC.

V is TRBV5-4 and J is TRBJ2-1, with 7 bases aligning to TRBD1. Germline-derived CDR1 and CDR2 are SGHNT and YYREEE (reference sequence). V was pared by 4 bases and J by 4 bases, with 2 bases of the junction left unmatched. The CDR3 has 13 residues. The CDR3: CASSLGQYNEQFF. CDR3 in DNA: TGTGCCAGCAGCCTGGGACAGTACAATGAGCAGTTCTTC.

J is TRBJ2-7 and V is TRBV7-9; TRBD1 aligns across 9 bases. This CDR3 contains 13 residues. Germline CDR1 is SEHNR and CDR2 is FQNEAQ (reference sequence). With 1 base clipped from V and 5 bases from J, the junction kept 0 bases outside the gene matches. CDR3 coding DNA: TGTGCCAGCAGCTTAGGGACAGGGGACGAGCAGTACTTC. It translates to CASSLGTGDEQYF.

The genes are TRBV19 and TRBJ1-1, with D unresolved. The CDR3 consists of 13 residues. The V end lost 1 base, the J end lost 4 bases, and 7 bases lay between the germline ends. Germline assignment: CDR1 LNHDA and CDR2 SQIVND (reference sequence). CDR3 coding DNA: TGTGCCAGTAGTATAGGAGGGTCCACTGAAGCTTTCTTT. It encodes CASSIGGSTEAFF.

The chain has TRBV5-8 and TRBJ2-1, with 9 nucleotides matching TRBD2. Per germline, CDR1 SGHTS and CDR2 YDEGEE. Trimming at V came to 3 bases and at J to 8 bases, leaving 12 bases not matched to a gene. The CDR3 spans 16 residues. The CDR3 loop is CASSWFRGGGAYEQFF. Written as DNA, the CDR3 is TGTGCCAGCAGCTGGTTCCGGGGCGGGGGGGCGTATGAGCAGTTCTTC.

The chain joins TRBV2 to TRBJ2-3, with D possibly TRBD2 on 5 matching bases. Trimming removed 3 bases from V and 6 bases from J, with 19 bases in between. CDR1 and CDR2 (germline): SNHLY, FYNNEI. This CDR3 spans 16 amino acids. The CDR3 region has the DNA TGTGCCAGCAGTGATGCCAGTCGGGGAATGTTCGATACGCAGTATTTT. As protein: CASSDASRGMFDTQYF.

V and J are TRBV30 and TRBJ2-5; possibly TRBD1 for D (5 bases). V dropped 2 bases and J dropped 0 bases, with 10 bases sitting between them. The CDR3 has 14 residues. In germline, CDR1 is GTSNPN, CDR2 SVGIG (reference sequence). This CDR3 is CAWSIYRNQETQYF. The DNA of the CDR3 is TGTGCCTGGAGTATCTACAGGAACCAAGAGACCCAGTACTTC.

V usage is TRBV11-2 and J usage is TRBJ1-1, with D hard to call. V was trimmed by 5 bases and J by 2 bases, leaving 15 bases between them. CDR3 length: 15 amino acids. Germline CDR1 reads SGHAT; CDR2 reads FQNNGV. The CDR3 region is CASSPAGNPNTEAFF. CDR3 DNA: TGTGCCAGCAGCCCGGCAGGAAACCCTAACACTGAAGCTTTCTTT.

This clone was counted once. V gene TRBV5-1 combines with J gene TRBJ2-1; TRBD2 matches 9 bases. After removal of 1 base from V and 8 bases from J, the junction contained 7 bases not matched to a gene. The CDR3 loop spans 15 amino acids. Germline CDR1 SGHRS, CDR2 YFSETQ. CDR3 nucleotides: TGCGCCAGCAGCTTGCTCGGGACTAGCCTCGATGAGCAGTTCTTC. Protein sequence: CASSLLGTSLDEQFF.

This chain uses TRBV30 with TRBJ2-3; 7 bases align to TRBD2. Trimming cost V 4 bases and J 4 bases; bases outside gene matches: 11. The CDR3 consists of 15 residues. Germline V gene sequence: CDR1 GTSNPN, CDR2 SVGIG (reference sequence). The CDR3 bases are TGTGCCTGGACCCCGGGGGTAGCGGGCCCAGATACGCAGTATTTT. Protein product: CAWTPGVAGPDTQYF.

The rearrangement joins TRBV5-1 to TRBJ2-1, with 10 nucleotides matching TRBD2. The CDR3 length is 15 residues. The V gene's germline CDR1 is SGHRS and CDR2 YFSETQ. J lost 12 bases, V lost 1 base, and 10 bases had no gene match. The CDR3 spells CASSLLAGGRDGQFF. The CDR3 DNA follows: TGCGCCAGCAGCTTGTTAGCGGGAGGCCGGGATGGGCAGTTCTTC. Supplemented by reference TRBV5-1 and TRBJ2-1, the full variable domain reads KAGVTQTPRYLIKTRGQQVTLSCSPISGHRSVSWYQQTPGQGLQFLFEYFSETQRNKGNFPGRFSGRQFSNSRSEMNVSTLELGDSALYLCASSLLAGGRDGQFFGPGTRLTVL.

V is TRBV27 and J is TRBJ2-7; 8 nucleotides align to TRBD2. The J segment lost 2 bases and the V segment lost 5 bases, leaving 11 bases of the junction unmatched. The CDR3 is 16 amino acids. Germline CDR1 is MNHEY and CDR2 is SMNVEV (reference sequence). In DNA form, the CDR3 reads TGTGCCAGCAGTGGACCCCCAGCGGGAGACCCCTACGAGCAGTACTTC. Translating it yields CASSGPPAGDPYEQYF.

This chain joins TRBV7-6 and TRBJ1-1, with D possibly being TRBD1 (5 bases). The germline V gene encodes CDR1 SGHVS and CDR2 FNYEAQ. The CDR3 totals 15 residues. V dropped 5 bases and J dropped 3 bases, with 16 bases sitting between them. The CDR3 DNA reads TGTGCCAGCAGCCAAAGAAGGGGCCCTGACACTGAAGCTTTCTTT. It is translated as CASSQRRGPDTEAFF.

This rearrangement joins TRBV19 to TRBJ2-3; maybe TRBD1 (7 bases). The CDR3 has 15 residues. Trimming shortened V by 4 bases and J by 0 bases, and 11 bases separated the two germline ends. Germline CDR1 is LNHDA and CDR2 is SQIVND (reference sequence). CDR3 nucleotides: TGTGCCAGTAGTACGCGGGGACAGAGCACAGATACGCAGTATTTT. This translates into CASSTRGQSTDTQYF. Filled out from reference TRBV19 and TRBJ2-3, the complete variable domain reads DGGITQSPKYLFRKEGQNVTLSCEQNLNHDAMYWYRQDPGQGLRLIYYSQIVNDFQKGDIAEGYSVSREKKESFPLTVTSAQKNPTAFYLCASSTRGQSTDTQYFGPGTRLTVL.

The chain couples TRBV4-2 to TRBJ2-1, with TRBD2 matching over 8 bases. This CDR3 spans 16 amino acids. Germline CDR1 is LGHNA and CDR2 is YNFKEQ. V trimming: 0 bases; J trimming: 5 bases; junction bases outside the gene matches: 6. CDR3 sequence reads: CASSQEGTRRHNEQFF. CDR3 nucleotides: TGTGCCAGCAGCCAAGAGGGGACTAGGAGACACAATGAGCAGTTCTTC.

The chain has TRBV27 and TRBJ2-7; TRBD1 matches at 8 bases. The CDR3 consists of 17 residues. The germline gives CDR1 MNHEY, CDR2 SMNVEV (reference sequence). V shed 5 bases, J shed 7 bases, and the junction held 19 bases outside the gene matches. CDR3 region: CASSPGQDGPLHGEQYF. The CDR3 region has the DNA TGTGCCAGCAGTCCGGGACAGGACGGACCACTTCATGGGGAGCAGTACTTC.

V is TRBV4-2 and J is TRBJ2-1; 8 bases agree with TRBD2. There are 15 residues in the CDR3. The germline V gene has CDR1 LGHNA and CDR2 YNFKEQ. Trimming removed 0 bases from V and 9 bases from J; junction bases left unmatched: 7. The CDR3 protein is CASSQEAGLAGEQFF. CDR3 nucleotides: TGTGCCAGCAGCCAAGAGGCCGGGCTAGCGGGTGAGCAGTTCTTC.